Presented here are 20 T cell receptor beta chains from one specimen sequenced in a study of CD8 T cells in Susac syndrome (dated by TCRdb to between 2019 and 2020). Libraries were constructed by the immunoSEQ multiplex PCR assay. RNA was extracted with the RNeasy kit and about 0.5 to 1 ug was reverse transcribed using random hexamers. Using fastp at Q25 and MiXCR, TCRdb reprocessed the public reads and kept productive beta chains. Duplicate CDR3 protein sequences are folded into a single record with the most common DNA and genes. Within this sample are about 24,000 distinct CDR3 sequences, with 90% to 95% of them counted one time only. The ten largest clones take up roughly 0.59% of the sample. The sample taken for sequencing was CD8+ T cells from PBMCs. The receptors originated from a human donor with Susac syndrome.

This rearrangement joins TRBV5-1 to TRBJ2-1; the match to TRBD2 covers 13 bases. Losses at the gene ends were 3 bases for V and 4 bases for J; bases not matched to a gene: 4. The CDR3 length is 16 residues. CDR1 and CDR2 from the germline V gene are SGHRS and YFSETQ. The CDR3 nucleotides read TGCGCCAGCAGCTCGCCGGGACTAGCGGGGTACAATGAGCAGTTCTTC. It is translated as CASSSPGLAGYNEQFF.

This clonotype appeared once. The chain joins TRBV7-9 to TRBJ1-1; 9 bases are shared with TRBD1. With 2 bases clipped from V and 5 bases from J, the junction kept 6 bases outside the gene matches. The CDR3 sequence is 15 residues long. Looked up from germline, CDR1 is SEHNR and CDR2 is FQNEAQ (reference sequence). The CDR3, as DNA: TGTGCCAGCAGCTTACTGGGACAGGGAGGTACTGAAGCTTTCTTT. This codes for CASSLLGQGGTEAFF.

This rearrangement joins TRBV7-2 to TRBJ2-7; 10 bases fit TRBD2. The length of the CDR3 is 16 residues. V was pared by 1 base and J by 0 bases, with 3 bases of the junction left unmatched. Germline assignment: CDR1 SGHTA and CDR2 FQGNSA. The CDR3, as DNA: TGTGCCAGCAGCTTAGGAGCGGGGGGGAGCTCCTACGAGCAGTACTTC. Encoded protein: CASSLGAGGSSYEQYF.

This clonotype was seen only once. The chain recombines TRBV15 with TRBJ2-1; 7 nucleotides match TRBD1. This CDR3 contains 13 residues. Germline loops: CDR1 LNHNV, CDR2 YYDKDF (reference sequence). V lost 1 base, J lost 7 bases, and 1 base stayed unmatched. The CDR3 coding sequence is TGTGCCACCAGCAGAGGACAGGGTAATGAGCAGTTCTTC. Translating gives CATSRGQGNEQFF.

The V and J genes are TRBV6-6 and TRBJ2-7; D perhaps matches TRBD1 (6 bases). Germline V CDR1 and CDR2: MNHNY, SVGAGI (reference sequence). The V end lost 4 bases, the J end lost 3 bases, and 13 bases lay between the germline ends. There are 14 residues in the CDR3. The CDR3 region has the DNA TGTGCCAGCAGTTCCTTGGACAGTTTCTACGAGCAGTACTTC. This encodes CASSSLDSFYEQYF.

The rearrangement uses TRBV28 and TRBJ2-7; perhaps D is TRBD1 or TRBD2 (5 bases each). V lost 10 bases to trimming and J lost 3 bases, with 16 bases between them. Germline V CDR1 and CDR2: MDHEN, SYDVKM. CDR3 length: 13 amino acids. CDR3 sequence (DNA): TGTGCCACCGAGGGACGGTCCCGCTACGAGCAGTACTTC. This translates into CATEGRSRYEQYF. The whole variable domain, filled in from reference TRBV28 and TRBJ2-7, reads DVKVTQSSRYLVKRTGEKVFLECVQDMDHENMFWYRQDPGLGLRLIYFSYDVKMKEKGDIPEGYSVSREKKERFSLILESASTNQTSMYLCATEGRSRYEQYFGPGTRLTVT.

The CDR3 bases are TGTGCCAGCAGTGACTCGAAATGGACTAGCGGGGGGTTTGGCTACAATGAGCAGTTCTTC. The encoded protein is CASSDSKWTSGGFGYNEQFF. The chain joins TRBV6-4 to TRBJ2-1, with TRBD2 identical over 14 bases. Germline CDR1 and CDR2: MRHNA and SNTAGT. The ends lost 0 bases at V and 3 bases at J; junction bases unmatched: 10. This CDR3 comprises 20 residues.

This rearrangement joins TRBV4-2 to TRBJ2-7; perhaps TRBD1 as D (5 bases). Per germline, CDR1 LGHNA and CDR2 YNFKEQ. The CDR3 loop spans 15 amino acids. The germline V and J ends were trimmed by 1 base and 4 bases, with 14 bases remaining between them. The CDR3 nucleotides are TGTGCCAGCAGCCAAGTCACCGACAGTGGGTACGAGCAGTACTTC. Residues: CASSQVTDSGYEQYF.

The chain combines TRBV28 with TRBJ1-1; D is possibly TRBD1 (5 bases). This CDR3 contains 15 residues. In germline, CDR1 is MDHEN, CDR2 SYDVKM. Trimming took 1 base from V and 2 from J, leaving 11 bases between them. The CDR3 protein is CASSLFGAGNTEAFF. In DNA form, the CDR3 reads TGTGCCAGCAGTTTATTCGGGGCTGGAAACACTGAAGCTTTCTTT.

This chain joins TRBV13 and TRBJ1-6; D not certain. The germline V gene encodes CDR1 PRHDT and CDR2 FYEKMQ (reference sequence). The CDR3 has 13 residues. Trimming shortened V by 1 base and J by 7 bases, and 5 bases separated the two germline ends. Here the CDR3 reads CASSLVLNSPLHF. CDR3 nucleotides: TGTGCCAGCAGCTTAGTTCTCAATTCACCCCTCCACTTT.

The genes are TRBV7-9 and TRBJ1-1; a weak D match, TRBD1 (5 bases). Germline CDR1 reads SEHNR; CDR2 reads FQNEAQ (reference sequence). The CDR3 is made up of 14 amino acids. V was shortened by 5 bases and J by 5 bases, with 15 bases between the two germline ends. CDR3 protein: CASSRGRGTTEAFF. CDR3 DNA: TGTGCCAGCAGCCGCGGGCGGGGGACGACTGAAGCTTTCTTT.

The chain is built from TRBV28 and TRBJ2-7; D remains unclear. Germline-derived CDR1 and CDR2 are MDHEN and SYDVKM. The CDR3 length is 12 residues. V lost 5 bases to trimming and J lost 4 bases, with 9 bases between them. The CDR3 sequence: CASSPPGYEQYF. CDR3 sequence (DNA): TGTGCCAGCAGTCCCCCCGGGTACGAGCAGTACTTC.

This chain uses TRBV20-1 with TRBJ1-5, with TRBD1 identical over 7 bases. There are 17 residues in the CDR3. V was pared by 3 bases and J by 0 bases, with 11 bases of the junction left unmatched. The V gene's germline CDR1 is DFQATT and CDR2 SNEGSKA (reference sequence). The CDR3 DNA is TGCAGTGCTAGGGTACACCGGGACAGATATAGCAATCAGCCCCAGCATTTT. Its translation: CSARVHRDRYSNQPQHF.

The J gene is TRBJ1-2, the V gene TRBV29-1; a possible D gene is TRBD1 (5 bases). Looked up from germline, CDR1 is SQVTM and CDR2 is ANQGSEA. The CDR3 length is 11 residues. Trimming shortened V by 6 bases and J by 8 bases, and 13 bases separated the two germline ends. CDR3 nucleotides: TGCAGCGTGGGGACCCTGCGAGGCTACACCTTC. Translation: CSVGTLRGYTF.

The chain carries TRBV2 and TRBJ1-6, with D perhaps matching TRBD1 (6 bases). This CDR3 has 14 residues. Germline V gene data show CDR1 as SNHLY and CDR2 as FYNNEI. Trimming removed 3 bases at V and 8 bases at J, with 11 bases between. Here the CDR3 DNA reads TGTGCCAGCAGTGACCAGCAGGGGTATTCACCCCTCCACTTT. Residues: CASSDQQGYSPLHF.

The table lists this clonotype with a few counts. The chain recombines TRBV19 with TRBJ2-7; 8 bases align to TRBD1. The CDR3 has 14 amino acids. Germline CDR1 LNHDA, CDR2 SQIVND (reference sequence). V was clipped by 5 bases and J by 1 base; unmatched bases: 4. As DNA, the CDR3 is TGTGCCAGTAGTCCAGGGACAGGATCCTACGAGCAGTACTTC. Its protein product is CASSPGTGSYEQYF.

This clonotype was detected once. The chain couples TRBV21-1 to TRBJ2-1; the D call in the table, TRBD1, was not verified against the DNA. TRBV21-1 is a listed pseudogene. The CDR3 is 15 amino acids. Written as DNA, the CDR3 is TGTGCCAGCAGCACCCGGGACAGGGTGTGCAATGAGCAGTTCTTC. This sequence encodes CASSTRDRVCNEQFF.

This clonotype was counted between two and nine times. The chain has TRBV20-1 and TRBJ2-7; TRBD1 matches 8 bases. The CDR3 sequence is 15 residues long. Germline V lookup: CDR1 DFQATT, CDR2 SNEGSKA (reference sequence). V gave up 2 bases and J gave up 7 bases; unmatched junction bases: 13. The CDR3 sequence is CSARPDQGAGWEQYF. CDR3 coding DNA: TGCAGTGCTAGACCCGACCAGGGGGCGGGGTGGGAGCAGTACTTC.

The genes are TRBV27 and TRBJ1-5; no firm D call. Looked up from germline, CDR1 is MNHEY and CDR2 is SMNVEV (reference sequence). The CDR3 runs to 14 residues. Trimming shortened V by 5 bases and J by 4 bases, and 12 bases separated the two germline ends. The CDR3 DNA follows: TGTGCCAGCAGTCCCCTTCGGCCAAATCAGCCCCAGCATTTT. Translated: CASSPLRPNQPQHF.

This chain uses TRBV7-9 with TRBJ1-2; TRBD1 might be the D (5 bases). This CDR3 contains 14 residues. Trimming cost V 0 bases and J 2 bases, with 7 bases left between them. CDR1 and CDR2 (germline): SEHNR, FQNEAQ (reference sequence). The DNA for the CDR3 is TGTGCCAGCAGCTTAGCGACAGTCAACTATGGCTACACCTTC. Amino acid sequence: CASSLATVNYGYTF.